A selection of T cell receptor beta chains follows, all from one sample in a study of OX40 agonist ivuxolimab in advanced cancers. Sequencing used immunoSEQ multiplex PCR; TCRdb keeps in-frame clones, though not all of them. Of 20,000 to 25,000 clones listed, 85% to 90% were seen once; the top ten hold just over 20%. The material sequenced was CD4+ or CD8+ T cells sorted from blood, taken in a trial of the OX40 agonist ivuxolimab. The receptors shown here come from an adult with an advanced solid tumor such as melanoma, head and neck, liver or kidney cancer. CDR3s include the opening cysteine and the closing phenylalanine or tryptophan. The D gene is left open where the match is weak. Only part of the rows carry a size: once, few, many, or a class if the clone is expanded.

v_call	d_call	clone_size	j_call	cdr3_nt	cdr3_aa
TRBV9	.	.	TRBJ2-5	TGTGCCAGCAGCGTAGGGGGTCAAGAGACCCAGTACTTC	CASSVGGQETQYF
TRBV5-1	.	.	TRBJ1-2	TGCGCCAGCAGCTTGGCCTTTTGGGGCCGGGGGGACACCTTC	CASSLAFWGRGDTF
TRBV4-1	.	.	TRBJ1-1	TGCGCCAGCAGCCCGAGGGGCCACACTGAAGCTTTCTTT	CASSPRGHTEAFF
TRBV5-1	.	few	TRBJ2-7	TGCGCCAGCAGCTTGGCCCTGGGAACCTACGAGCAGTACTTC	CASSLALGTYEQYF
TRBV28	.	.	TRBJ1-6	TGTGCCAGCAGCCCACTCTCCCTTGGGGGTGCGTGGGGTTCACCCCTCCACTTT	CASSPLSLGGAWGSPLHF
TRBV7-7	TRBD1	once	TRBJ2-3	TGTGCTAGCAGCCTCCGTCCGGGACAGTCGACAGATACGCAGTATTTT	CASSLRPGQSTDTQYF
TRBV5-6	.	.	TRBJ2-7	TGTGCCAGCAGCTATGGAAGCTCCTACGAGCAGTACTTC	CASSYGSSYEQYF
TRBV7-2	.	.	TRBJ1-3	TGTGCCAGCAGCTTAGAAGCTTCACGGAGTATCTCTGGAAACACCATATATTTT	CASSLEASRSISGNTIYF
TRBV4-1	.	.	TRBJ2-5	TGCGCCAGCAGCCACTTCTTGCGGGACACCTATGAGGAGACCCAGTACTTC	CASSHFLRDTYEETQYF
TRBV21-1	.	.	TRBJ2-5	TGTGCCAGCAGCTCCCGACAGTTCCCCCAAGAGACCCAGTACTTC	CASSSRQFPQETQYF
TRBV18	TRBD1	.	TRBJ1-1	TGTGCCAGCTCACCGCCGGACAGGGGACTTATGAACACTGAAGCTTTCTTT	CASSPPDRGLMNTEAFF
TRBV19	TRBD1	.	TRBJ1-4	TGTGCCAGTAGTATAAATGGCTGGGACAGGGAGTACGGGGATGAAAAACTGTTTTTT	CASSINGWDREYGDEKLFF
TRBV19	TRBD2	medium-sized	TRBJ2-7	TGTGCCAGTAGTATAGTAGCGGGGCCCAACGAGCAGTACTTC	CASSIVAGPNEQYF
TRBV18	.	.	TRBJ2-1	TGTGCCAGCTCACCAGGCCAGAGCTCCTACAATGAGCAGTTCTTC	CASSPGQSSYNEQFF
TRBV6-5	.	.	TRBJ2-4	TGTGCCAGCAGGAGAACAGGGTTAGCCAAAAACATTCAGTACTTC	CASRRTGLAKNIQYF
TRBV28	.	.	TRBJ1-4	TGTGCCAGCAGTTTGCTTGGGGGGAATGAAAAACTGTTTTTT	CASSLLGGNEKLFF
TRBV9	TRBD2	.	TRBJ2-3	TGTGCCAGCAGCTCGCCCCTCCAGGGAGGGAAAACAGATACGCAGTATTTT	CASSSPLQGGKTDTQYF
TRBV29-1	.	.	TRBJ2-5	TGCAGCGTTGAGCCACGCACTACAGAGACCCAGTACTTC	CSVEPRTTETQYF
TRBV7-3	.	.	TRBJ2-1	TGTGCCAGCAGCTACCTAGGGCTAAGCTCCTACAATGAGCAGTTCTTC	CASSYLGLSSYNEQFF
TRBV27	.	once	TRBJ2-1	TGTGCCAGCAGTTTCGGCGGACACAATGAGCAGTTCTTC	CASSFGGHNEQFF
TRBV6-1	.	few	TRBJ1-4	TGTGCCACCACTCTATCCGTAATAACTAATGAAAAACTGTTTTTT	CATTLSVITNEKLFF
TRBV10-1	TRBD1	.	TRBJ1-4	TGCGCCAGCAGAAAGACAGGGGATGAAAAACTGTTTTTT	CASRKTGDEKLFF
TRBV29-1	TRBD1	.	TRBJ2-7	TGCAGCGTTGAAGCCGGGACAGGGTACTACGAGCAGTACTTC	CSVEAGTGYYEQYF
TRBV6-6	TRBD1	once	TRBJ2-6	TGTGCCAGCAGTCTAAGGACAGGATATACCAACGTCCTGACTTTC	CASSLRTGYTNVLTF
TRBV6-5	.	.	TRBJ1-1	TGTGCCAGCAGTTCACGAGACAGAATGAACACTGAAGCTTTCTTT	CASSSRDRMNTEAFF
TRBV27	.	.	TRBJ1-2	TGTGCCAGCAGCCCTAGCATTTTCAACTATGGCTACACCTTC	CASSPSIFNYGYTF
TRBV13	.	.	TRBJ2-2	TGTGCCAGCAGCATGACAGGAGCGAACACCGGGGAGCTGTTTTTT	CASSMTGANTGELFF
TRBV7-3	.	.	TRBJ2-4	TGTGCCAGCAGCTTAACCGACCAATTCACCGCCATTCAGTACTTC	CASSLTDQFTAIQYF
TRBV9	.	.	TRBJ2-7	TGTGCCAGCAGCGTAGAGGCGGCGTTCCCCTACGAGCAGTACTTC	CASSVEAAFPYEQYF
TRBV7-3	.	.	TRBJ2-3	TGTGCCAGCAGCTTAATGGGCAGAAACACAGATACGCAGTATTTT	CASSLMGRNTDTQYF